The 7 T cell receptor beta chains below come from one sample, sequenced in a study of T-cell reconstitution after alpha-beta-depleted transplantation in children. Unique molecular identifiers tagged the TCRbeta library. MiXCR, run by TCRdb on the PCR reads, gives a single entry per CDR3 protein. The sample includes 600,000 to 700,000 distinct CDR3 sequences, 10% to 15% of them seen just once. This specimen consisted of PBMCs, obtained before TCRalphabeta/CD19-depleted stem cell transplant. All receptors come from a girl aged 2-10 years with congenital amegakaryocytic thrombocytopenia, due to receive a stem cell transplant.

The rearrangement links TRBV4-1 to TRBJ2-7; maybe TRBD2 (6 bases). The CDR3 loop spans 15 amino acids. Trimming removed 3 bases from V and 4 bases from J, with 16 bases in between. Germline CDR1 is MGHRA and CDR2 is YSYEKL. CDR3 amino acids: CASSHRSGSTYEQYF. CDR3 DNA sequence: TGCGCCAGCAGCCACCGTTCCGGGAGCACGTACGAGCAGTACTTC.

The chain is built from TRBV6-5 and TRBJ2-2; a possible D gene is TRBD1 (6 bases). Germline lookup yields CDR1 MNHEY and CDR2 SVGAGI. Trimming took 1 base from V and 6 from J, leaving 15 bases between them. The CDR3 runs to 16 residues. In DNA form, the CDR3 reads TGTGCCAGCAGTTACTTAGGTCAGGGGTACTCCGGGGAGCTGTTTTTT. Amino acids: CASSYLGQGYSGELFF.

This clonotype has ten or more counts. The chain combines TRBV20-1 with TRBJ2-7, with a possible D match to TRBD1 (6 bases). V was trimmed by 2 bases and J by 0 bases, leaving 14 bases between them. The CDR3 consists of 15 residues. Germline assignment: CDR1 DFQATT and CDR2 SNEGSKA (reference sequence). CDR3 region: CSARSRTASSYEQYF. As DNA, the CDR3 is TGCAGTGCTAGAAGCCGGACAGCTAGCTCCTACGAGCAGTACTTC.

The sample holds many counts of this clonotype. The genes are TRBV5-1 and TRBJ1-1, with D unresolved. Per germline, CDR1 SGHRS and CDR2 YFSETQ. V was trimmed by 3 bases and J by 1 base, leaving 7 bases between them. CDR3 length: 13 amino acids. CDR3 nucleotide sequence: TGCGCCAGCAGCTCGACCAGGAACACTGAAGCTTTCTTT. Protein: CASSSTRNTEAFF.

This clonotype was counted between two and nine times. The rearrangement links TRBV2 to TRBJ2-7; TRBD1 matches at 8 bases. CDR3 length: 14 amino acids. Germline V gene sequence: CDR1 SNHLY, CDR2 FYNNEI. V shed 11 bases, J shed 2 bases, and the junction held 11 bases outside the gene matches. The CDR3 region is CASRGQAITYEQYF. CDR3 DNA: TGTGCCTCACGGGGACAGGCGATAACCTACGAGCAGTACTTC.

The CDR3 coding sequence is TGTGCCAGCAGCTTATACGCGGACGTCTGGAACTATGGCTACACCTTC. Protein sequence: CASSLYADVWNYGYTF. This chain links TRBV7-8 with TRBJ1-2; D uncertain. Germline CDR1 SGHVS, CDR2 FQNEAQ. The CDR3 extends over 16 amino acids. Trimming cost V 2 bases and J 2 bases, with 15 bases left between them.

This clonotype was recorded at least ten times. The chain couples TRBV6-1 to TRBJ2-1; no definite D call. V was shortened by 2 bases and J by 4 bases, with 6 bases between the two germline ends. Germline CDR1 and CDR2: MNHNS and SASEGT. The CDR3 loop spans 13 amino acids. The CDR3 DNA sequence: TGTGCCAGCAGTGAACTCGCGTACAATGAGCAGTTCTTC. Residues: CASSELAYNEQFF.